The rows below give T cell receptor beta chains drawn from one sample of a study of early T cells in non-severe SARS-CoV-2 infection. TCRdb re-analysed the 5' RACE reads in MiXCR, keeping a single row per CDR3 protein. The sample holds 46,000 or so distinct CDR3 sequences, around 4.1% seen once. Source material: whole blood. Every receptor here comes from an adult who was a healthcare worker with PCR-confirmed SARS-CoV-2 infection or an uninfected control (not recorded which). The CDR3 runs from the conserved cysteine through the conserved F or W. The order of the fields is D gene, clone size, J gene, V gene, CDR3 DNA, CDR3 protein. A D gene is named only where the DNA matches it firmly. Not every row has a clone size; where given, it reads once, few, many or a size class.

NA,many,TRBJ2-5,TRBV11-2,TGTGCCAGCAGCATCCGTTCGACAGGCGGAACCCAGACCCAGTACTTC,CASSIRSTGGTQTQYF
NA,NA,TRBJ2-1,TRBV3-1,TGTGCCAGCAGCCAGAATAGCTGGAGCTCCTACAATGAGCAGTTCTTC,CASSQNSWSSYNEQFF
TRBD2,many,TRBJ2-1,TRBV7-8,TGTGCCAGCAGCCCTGGGCTAGCGGGAGCTCGGAATGAGCAGTTCTTC,CASSPGLAGARNEQFF
TRBD2,many,TRBJ2-5,TRBV24-1,TGTGCCACCAGTGACAAGTCTAGCGGGGACAGCCAAGAGACCCAGTACTTC,CATSDKSSGDSQETQYF
NA,many,TRBJ2-2,TRBV10-1,TGCGCCAGCAGTGAGCGGGACACCGGGGAGCTGTTTTTT,CASSERDTGELFF
TRBD1,many,TRBJ1-5,TRBV20-1,TGCAGTGCTAGAGAGACAGGGAGGGGCAATCAGCCCCAGCATTTT,CSARETGRGNQPQHF
NA,many,TRBJ1-2,TRBV10-3,TGTGCCTCGCGCGGACAGATTCTTGATGGCTACACCTTC,CASRGQILDGYTF
NA,many,TRBJ2-3,TRBV28,TGTGCCAGCAGCCCGACGGTGTCAGATACGCAGTATTTT,CASSPTVSDTQYF
NA,many,TRBJ2-7,TRBV11-2,TGTGCCAGCAGCTCACTTTTCTCCTACGAGCAGTACTTC,CASSSLFSYEQYF
NA,many,TRBJ1-1,TRBV29-1,TGCAGCGTTGTGGAATATCTTGAAGCTTTCTTT,CSVVEYLEAFF
NA,many,TRBJ2-2,TRBV7-8,TGTGCCAGCGATCTGGCGGACCCGAACACCGGGGAGCTGTTTTTT,CASDLADPNTGELFF
NA,many,TRBJ2-5,TRBV3-1,TGTGCCACCAATTCCTGGGGGAAAGAGACCCAGTACTTC,CATNSWGKETQYF
NA,many,TRBJ2-5,TRBV11-2,TGTGCCAGCAGCCCAGAAGTGACGGAGGGGGAGACCCAGTACTTC,CASSPEVTEGETQYF
TRBD2,NA,TRBJ2-3,TRBV6-2/TRBV6-3,TGTGCCAGCAGTTACTCGAGCGGGGCGAGTACGCAGTATTTT,CASSYSSGASTQYF
NA,many,TRBJ2-5,TRBV7-6,TGTGCCAGCAGCTTAGGGGGCAGGGTTCAGACCCAGTACTTC,CASSLGGRVQTQYF
NA,many,TRBJ1-5,TRBV21-1,TGTGCCAGCAGCAAAGCTAGAAAACCAAATCAGCCCCAGCATTTT,CASSKARKPNQPQHF
NA,few,TRBJ2-2,TRBV29-1,TGCAGCGTGGCTCGGGAGTACGGCACCGGGGAGCTGTTTTTT,CSVAREYGTGELFF
TRBD2,NA,TRBJ2-1,TRBV29-1,TGCAGCGTGACCCATCGGGAAACTAGCGAAGGTGAGCAGTTCTTC,CSVTHRETSEGEQFF
NA,many,TRBJ2-3,TRBV7-8,TGTGCCAGCAGCTATACGGAGCCTCTAGTAACCGATACGCAGTATTTT,CASSYTEPLVTDTQYF
TRBD1,many,TRBJ1-1,TRBV7-6,TGTGCCAGCAGCCCAAATTGGGCCCGGACAGGGGCTAGGACTGAAGCTTTCTTT,CASSPNWARTGARTEAFF
TRBD1,many,TRBJ1-5,TRBV19,TGTGCCAGTAGTAGCTCTGACAGGGGGAATCAGCCCCAGCATTTT,CASSSSDRGNQPQHF
NA,many,TRBJ1-1,TRBV3-1,TGTGCCAGCAGCCAGGTTAGCACCCTGAACACTGAAGCTTTCTTT,CASSQVSTLNTEAFF
TRBD1,many,TRBJ1-2,TRBV18,TGTGCCAGCTCACCGGACAGGGGGAACTATGGCTACACCTTC,CASSPDRGNYGYTF
NA,NA,TRBJ2-1,TRBV5-4,TGTGCCAGCAGCAGTCAGAGGGGGGCCACCGTCTACAATGAGCAGTTCTTC,CASSSQRGATVYNEQFF
TRBD1,many,TRBJ1-3,TRBV28,TGTGCCAGCATTCCGGACAGGGGGTCTGGAAACACCATATATTTT,CASIPDRGSGNTIYF
TRBD2,many,TRBJ2-5,TRBV20-1,TGCAGTGCGCGACTAGCGGACATAGAGACCCAGTACTTC,CSARLADIETQYF
NA,medium-sized,TRBJ1-2,TRBV29-1,TGCAGCGTTGAAGGGGAACCATATGGCTACACCTTC,CSVEGEPYGYTF
TRBD1,many,TRBJ1-2,TRBV6-2/TRBV6-3,TGTGCCAGCAGGACGACAGGGGCTATCAATGGCTACACCTTC,CASRTTGAINGYTF
TRBD1,many,TRBJ2-7,TRBV7-9,TGTGCCAGCAGCTTAGCTGCAGGGGGAAGGTACGAGCAGTACTTC,CASSLAAGGRYEQYF
TRBD1,few,TRBJ1-3,TRBV6-6,TGTGCCAGCAATTGGGGACAGATCTCCTCTGGAAACACCATATATTTT,CASNWGQISSGNTIYF
NA,many,TRBJ1-1,TRBV6-5,TGTGCCAGCAGGTCCGGCGAACTCTCGAACACTGAAGCTTTCTTT,CASRSGELSNTEAFF
NA,many,TRBJ2-7,TRBV3-1,TGTGCCAGCAGCCCCGCGGCCGTATCCTTCTACGAGCAGTACTTC,CASSPAAVSFYEQYF
NA,many,TRBJ1-2,TRBV12-3/TRBV12-4,TGTGCCAGTAGGGGCTATGGCTACACCTTC,CASRGYGYTF
TRBD1,many,TRBJ2-1,TRBV29-1,TGCAGCGTTGAGGGTACAGGGACAGGGGGGTACAATGAGCAGTTCTTC,CSVEGTGTGGYNEQFF
TRBD2,few,TRBJ2-7,TRBV7-9,TGTGCCAGCAGCCCAGGGACTAGCGGGAGGCACGAGCAGTACTTC,CASSPGTSGRHEQYF